This TCR beta chain stems from a study of blood T cells in healthy people across ages. Trimming shortened V by 1 base and J by 10 bases, and 11 bases separated the two germline ends. This CDR3 spans 13 amino acids. Looked up from germline, CDR1 is MGHRA and CDR2 is YSYEKL. Points from the study as a whole: TCR beta diversity per million T cells fell roughly linearly with age.

Alongside a J-beta primer mix, a sample-barcoded 5' primer served in a second PCR lasting 7 to 11 cycles. TCRdb reanalysed the 5' RACE reads using MiXCR and keeps one entry per CDR3 protein. This sample yields around 990,000 distinct CDR3 sequences, of which roughly a quarter are seen a single time; less than 0.85% belongs to the top ten. This clonotype has only a few counts. What it binds is unknown. Separately, the same data were catalogued under a study of T cells of mothers and their children. As that study records: In both related and unrelated pairs, TCR recombination output is shaped similarly by thymic selection.

This receptor was taken from a girl aged 2 to 9 in good health. The sequencing input was blood. V and J are TRBV4-1 and TRBJ2-4; D is possibly TRBD2 (5 bases). The CDR3 DNA reads TGCGCCAGCAGCCAAGTGAACGGGGAGATTCAGTACTTC. This encodes CASSQVNGEIQYF.